One sample yielded the 11 T cell receptor beta chains listed below, sequenced in a study of T cell repertoires in cytomegalovirus infection. TCRdb recomputed calls from the reads with MiXCR, one row per CDR3 protein. Seen here are 740,000 or so distinct CDR3 sequences, 35% to 45% observed once, and the top ten hold 2.5% to 3.5%. Sequenced: PBMCs. These receptors originate from a human donor in good health (CMV status not recorded). Some clones in this sample may be carry-over from other donors' samples.

The V and J genes are TRBV7-6 and TRBJ2-7; D remains ambiguous. This CDR3 contains 14 residues. V lost 5 bases to trimming and J lost 0 bases, with 11 bases between them. Germline CDR1 reads SGHVS; CDR2 reads FNYEAQ. The CDR3 sequence: CASSEEPGSYEQYF. The CDR3 DNA reads as TGTGCCAGCAGCGAAGAACCAGGCTCCTACGAGCAGTACTTC.

The chain has TRBV7-9 and TRBJ2-7, with 9 bases aligning to TRBD2. V gave up 7 bases and J gave up 2 bases; unmatched junction bases: 9. Germline V lookup: CDR1 SEHNR, CDR2 FQNEAQ (reference sequence). CDR3 size: 15 residues. The CDR3 region is CASTLESSGTYEQYF. CDR3 DNA: TGTGCCAGCACCTTGGAGTCTAGCGGGACCTACGAGCAGTACTTC.

The V and J genes are TRBV9 and TRBJ2-3; tentatively, D is TRBD2 (6 bases). The CDR3 is 13 residues long. Germline CDR1 is SGDLS and CDR2 is YYNGEE. Trimming left V 3 bases short and J 4 bases short, with 9 bases between. The CDR3 DNA reads TGTGCCAGCAGCGAGGGAGGACCAGATACGCAGTATTTT. It encodes CASSEGGPDTQYF.

As regards this clonotype: A much larger clone sits a single nucleotide away, making a read error possible. This chain uses TRBV7-9 with TRBJ2-2; 8 bases are shared with TRBD2. The germline V gene has CDR1 SEHNR and CDR2 FQNEAQ (reference sequence). This CDR3 contains 15 residues. Written as DNA, the CDR3 is TGTGACAGCAGCCTAAGCGGGAGTGGCACCGGGGAGCTGTTTTTT. It is translated as CDSSLSGSGTGELFF.

Comment on this clonotype: At one end, the junction sequence differs from germline, possibly due to a read error. The chain employs TRBV28 and TRBJ2-2, with TRBD1 identical over 7 bases. Germline V gene lookup returns CDR1 MDHEN and CDR2 SYDVKM. There are 11 residues in the CDR3. This chain's CDR3 is CDSRGIGELFF. The CDR3 nucleotides read TGTGACAGCAGGGGGATCGGGGAGCTGTTTTTT.

V gene TRBV6-4 combines with J gene TRBJ2-1; 8 positions match TRBD1. The CDR3 extends over 15 amino acids. Germline V gene lookup returns CDR1 MRHNA and CDR2 SNTAGT. Losses at the gene ends were 3 bases for V and 4 bases for J; bases not matched to a gene: 5. CDR3 nucleotide sequence: TGTGCCAGCAGTGATGGGACAGGTATATACAATGAGCAGTTCTTC. Protein sequence: CASSDGTGIYNEQFF.

V and J are TRBV29-1 and TRBJ2-1; D might be TRBD2 (6 bases). V lost 0 bases and J 4 bases, leaving 13 bases between the germline ends. Germline CDR1 SQVTM, CDR2 ANQGSEA. This CDR3 spans 15 amino acids. CDR3 protein: CSVEESGAGYNEQFF. The CDR3 coding sequence is TGCAGCGTTGAAGAGAGTGGGGCGGGGTACAATGAGCAGTTCTTC.

At least ten counts were recorded for this clonotype. The rearrangement joins TRBV28 to TRBJ2-7, with D tentatively TRBD1 (6 bases). Germline V gives CDR1 MDHEN, CDR2 SYDVKM. Trimming cost V 6 bases and J 3 bases, with 12 bases left between them. The CDR3 is 13 residues long. DNA for the CDR3: TGTGCCAGCAGCCTACCACAGGGCTACGAGCAGTACTTC. Its protein product is CASSLPQGYEQYF.

A word on this clonotype: This sequence may be a read error, since a much larger clone differs from it by one base. The chain employs TRBV6-6 and TRBJ1-2; D is uncertain. V was cut by 11 bases and J by 7 bases, with 20 bases left in between. This CDR3 has 13 amino acids. Germline V gene sequence: CDR1 MNHNY, CDR2 SVGAGI (reference sequence). The CDR3 DNA is TGTGCCCGCATTCCGGACTCCGGCGGTGGCTACACCTTC. The encoded protein is CARIPDSGGGYTF.

This clonotype was observed a handful of times. V and J are TRBV20-1 and TRBJ1-1; unclear D gene. In germline, CDR1 is DFQATT, CDR2 SNEGSKA (reference sequence). The V end was cut by 2 bases, the J end by 2 bases, with 9 bases between. CDR3 length: 13 amino acids. The CDR3 region is CSARSGYNTEAFF. For the CDR3, the DNA is TGCAGTGCTAGATCGGGTTACAACACTGAAGCTTTCTTT.

This chain joins TRBV15 and TRBJ1-2; D is perhaps TRBD1 (6 bases). The CDR3 spans 16 residues. Trimming removed 5 bases at V and 0 bases at J, with 16 bases between. From germline, CDR1 is LNHNV and CDR2 YYDKDF (reference sequence). The CDR3: CATSAGGGLANYGYTF. The CDR3 region has the DNA TGTGCCACCAGCGCGGGGGGCGGATTAGCTAACTATGGCTACACCTTC.